This TCR beta chain came from a study of shared T cell receptors in the human thymus. Germline-derived CDR1 and CDR2 are MNHNY and SVGAGI (reference sequence). With 4 bases removed from V and 0 bases from J, the gap between germline ends came to 10 bases. This CDR3 spans 14 amino acids. Assay: immunoSEQ multiplex PCR; the TCRdb copy retains only in-frame clones and omits some. The top ten clones hold 0.0095% to 0.012% of a sample with about 660,000 clones, 88% of them seen once. In this sample, this clone turned up once. The sample was also linked to a second study, of human thymus T cells. That study adds: Finnish infants who were healthy and having corrective surgery for congenital heart defects made up the donors. Thymic material originated from resections removed in the course of corrective heart surgery. Thymic as well as blood repertoires seemed to favor certain V and J genes unevenly. Related work found strong thymic repertoire overlap between unrelated individuals.

The J gene is TRBJ2-7, the V gene TRBV6-6; a weak D match, TRBD2 (6 bases). Sequencing was done on a sample of thymocytes. This TCR was sampled from a boy younger than two with a congenital heart defect. CDR3 in DNA: TGTGCCAGCAGTTCGACGGGACTCTCCTACGAGCAGTACTTC. Translated: CASSSTGLSYEQYF.